Included here is one T cell receptor (beta chain) sequence, with context. The data derive from a study of T cells in narcolepsy. Clones were read by immunoSEQ multiplex PCR, and TCRdb kept only the in-frame ones, dropping some. The sample has about 30,000 clones; under 85% are singletons. The V gene lost 6 bases and the J gene lost 4 bases, with 18 bases spanning the gap. CDR3 length: 15 amino acids. In germline, CDR1 is MDHEN, CDR2 SYDVKM. The sequenced material came from memory (CD45RA-) CD4+ T cells from blood. This receptor was taken from a human donor in good health. The chain has TRBV28 and TRBJ1-2; D not resolved. The CDR3 here is CASSYGYSSSYGYTF. The CDR3 DNA is TGTGCCAGCAGCTATGGGTACAGCTCGTCCTATGGCTACACCTTC.